What follows describes a single TCR beta chain. Per the authors' pipeline: Reference gene primers were amplified, and this amplification served to estimate nucleated cell counts. The method was immunoSEQ multiplex PCR; TCRdb's version includes in-frame clones alone and lacks a portion of them. From that table come the V and J calls and clone size; the DNA was used to work out D and trimming. Of 270,000 or so clones in the sample, over 70% were seen once. The data were obtained in a study of blood T cell repertoires in COVID-19. Study at large: Both acute and convalescent COVID-19 samples were obtained from the United States, Italy and Spain.

V was shortened by 1 base and J by 4 bases, with 11 bases between the two germline ends. The CDR3 spans 14 residues. Germline CDR1 is MNHEY and CDR2 is SVGAGI. This chain links TRBV6-5 with TRBJ2-7; D may be TRBD1 (5 bases). This TCR derives from a human donor in a cohort sampled during active COVID-19. The sequencing sample was made of peripheral blood. CDR3 coding DNA: TGTGCCAGCAGTTACTGGAAGGACAAGTACGAGCAGTACTTC. This sequence encodes CASSYWKDKYEQYF.